This TCR beta chain is drawn from a study of cytomegalovirus exposure and HLA in healthy donors. The junction had 9 bases not matched to a gene; V was cut back by 0 bases and J by 0 bases. The CDR3 has 17 residues. Germline lookup yields CDR1 SGHRS and CDR2 YFSETQ. Concerning this clone itself: Its antigen is currently unknown.

The PCR had 60 Vbeta and 13 Jbeta primers. TCRdb keeps only in-frame clones here, not all; method: immunoSEQ multiplex PCR. This table holds around 130,000 clones, approximately 74% found once. The study's findings and limits: Later analysis identified 16,000 or so TCR beta sequences associated with HLA alleles, using a false discovery rate threshold of 0.05. Prior analysis indicated that the majority of TCR beta V segments exhibited productivity approximately 87% or approximately 30% of the time.

The origin of this receptor is a middle-aged man in good health and CMV-seropositive. The sample taken for sequencing was PBMCs. This rearrangement joins TRBV5-1 to TRBJ2-7; 7 bases fit TRBD1. The chain's CDR3 is CASSLARTGAFSYEQYF. The DNA of the CDR3 is TGCGCCAGCAGCTTGGCTAGGACAGGCGCTTTCTCCTACGAGCAGTACTTC.